The clone carrying this T cell receptor beta chain appeared a single time. This sample was taken from a study of blood T cell repertoires in COVID-19. Turning to the study itself: Acute and convalescent COVID-19 specimens originated in the United States, Italy and Spain. Sample material is recorded as cDNA or gDNA derived from T cells, B-cell-depleted T cells, or PBMCs.

CDR1 and CDR2 (germline): SSHAT, FNYEAQ (reference sequence). V was cut by 10 bases and J by 6 bases, with 15 bases left in between. CDR3 size: 12 residues. In the authors' methods: For nucleated cells, counts were estimated from reference gene primer amplification. Data came from immunoSEQ multiplex PCR; TCRdb stores just in-frame clones and leaves some out. V and J calls and clone size follow that table, whereas D and trimming were derived from the DNA. Of some 150,000 clones in the sample, around 80% are singletons; the top ten hold roughly 13%. Material for sequencing was peripheral blood. V is TRBV7-7 and J is TRBJ1-2; D may be TRBD1 (5 bases). The origin of this receptor is a man between 60 and 75 years old with active or convalescent COVID-19. The CDR3 is CATRRGAHGYTF. The CDR3 nucleotides read TGTGCCACCCGGCGCGGGGCGCATGGCTACACCTTC.